These T cell receptor beta chains were read from a single sample in a study of cytomegalovirus exposure and HLA in healthy donors. Clones were sequenced by immunoSEQ multiplex PCR, and TCRdb holds only the in-frame ones, with some missing. The sample contains 150,000 to 200,000 clones, around 80% of which appear only once. Source material: PBMCs. These receptors were collected from a woman in her thirties or forties in good health and CMV-seronegative. The CDR3 runs from the conserved cysteine through the conserved F or W. A D gene is named only where the DNA matches it firmly. Expanded clones get a size class; other rows say once, few or many, or leave the size out.

CDR3 length,V gene,D gene,J gene,clone size,CDR3 protein,CDR3 DNA
13,TRBV29-1,-,TRBJ2-6,-,CSVGARGANVLTF,TGCAGCGTTGGCGCTCGTGGGGCCAACGTCCTGACTTTC
13,TRBV5-5,-,TRBJ2-3,-,CASSVFAADTQYF,TGTGCCAGCAGCGTGTTTGCGGCAGATACGCAGTATTTT
12,TRBV5-1,-,TRBJ1-1,-,CASSLQNTEAFF,TGCGCCAGCAGCTTACAGAACACTGAAGCTTTCTTT
13,TRBV10-3,TRBD1,TRBJ1-5,-,CAISEVGGQPQHF,TGTGCCATCAGTGAGGTAGGGGGCCAGCCCCAGCATTTT
13,TRBV7-2,-,TRBJ1-1,-,CASSSGVWTEAFF,TGTGCCAGCAGTTCAGGGGTCTGGACTGAAGCTTTCTTT
13,TRBV7-2,TRBD2,TRBJ2-3,-,CASSTVGGGTQYF,TGTGCCAGCAGCACAGTGGGGGGGGGAACGCAGTATTTT
17,TRBV11-3,-,TRBJ2-6,once,CASSLGTVNSGANVLTF,TGTGCCAGCAGCTTAGGGACAGTAAACTCTGGGGCCAACGTCCTGACTTTC
17,TRBV9,-,TRBJ2-1,-,CASSVEGRWRANNEQFF,TGTGCCAGCAGCGTAGAAGGGAGGTGGCGGGCGAACAATGAGCAGTTCTTC
15,TRBV7-2,-,TRBJ2-6,-,CASSLVSSGANVLTF,TGTGCCAGCAGCTTAGTTTCATCAGGGGCCAACGTCCTGACTTTC
13,TRBV2,TRBD1,TRBJ1-3,-,CASSTGGRDTIYF,TGTGCCAGCAGTACAGGGGGCAGGGACACCATATATTTT
14,TRBV4-3,TRBD1,TRBJ1-1,many,CASSRRDRDTEAFF,TGCGCCAGCAGCCGCCGGGACAGGGACACTGAAGCTTTCTTT
15,TRBV2,-,TRBJ2-1,-,CASSEAGRSYNEQFF,TGTGCCAGCAGTGAAGCGGGGCGCTCCTACAATGAGCAGTTCTTC
12,TRBV6-5,-,TRBJ1-2,-,CASRRTAGGYTF,TGTGCCAGCAGGCGGACAGCGGGAGGCTACACCTTC
17,TRBV7-2,TRBD2,TRBJ2-3,-,CASSLAGLAGGPDTQYF,TGTGCCAGCAGCTTAGCAGGACTAGCGGGAGGGCCAGATACGCAGTATTTT
15,TRBV6-5,TRBD2,TRBJ2-5,-,CASSSPGGPQETQYF,TGTGCCAGCAGTTCCCCGGGGGGACCCCAAGAGACCCAGTACTTC
18,TRBV13,TRBD2,TRBJ2-5,-,CASSLGLASGFPGETQYF,TGTGCCAGCAGCTTAGGCCTAGCTAGCGGGTTCCCTGGGGAGACCCAGTACTTC
16,TRBV19,-,TRBJ1-4,-,CASSIVSRIGGEKLFF,TGTGCCAGTAGTATCGTGTCGAGGATCGGCGGTGAAAAACTGTTTTTT
11,TRBV20-1,-,TRBJ2-7,once,CSALGAYEQYF,TGCAGTGCTCTCGGAGCCTACGAGCAGTACTTC
12,TRBV29-1,-,TRBJ1-4,once,CSGGVLNEKLFF,TGCAGCGGGGGGGTCCTTAATGAAAAACTGTTTTTT
15,TRBV4-3,-,TRBJ1-2,-,CASSQDLRGVGGYTF,TGCGCCAGCAGCCAAGATCTGCGGGGAGTGGGTGGCTACACCTTC
14,TRBV18,-,TRBJ1-2,-,CASSQAGVQERYTF,TGTGCCAGCTCTCAAGCCGGGGTCCAGGAACGCTACACCTTC
14,TRBV7-8,TRBD1,TRBJ2-1,-,CASSYLDRPKGQFF,TGTGCCAGCAGCTACTTGGACAGGCCCAAAGGGCAGTTCTTC
13,TRBV1,-,TRBJ2-7,-,CTTKGTKLYEQYF,TGCACTACGAAGGGGACAAAATTATACGAGCAGTACTTC
12,TRBV14,-,TRBJ2-1,few,CASSQMSATGFF,TGTGCCAGCAGCCAAATGTCAGCGACTGGGTTCTTC
15,TRBV7-9,TRBD1,TRBJ2-1,-,CASSRSRGSYNEQFF,TGTGCCAGCAGCCGGAGCAGGGGGTCCTACAATGAGCAGTTCTTC
16,TRBV11-3,-,TRBJ2-6,-,CASSTPGKSGANVLTF,TGTGCCAGCAGCACCCCAGGGAAATCTGGGGCCAACGTCCTGACTTTC
16,TRBV5-5,-,TRBJ1-4,-,CASSQTYQGLSEKLFF,TGTGCCAGCAGCCAAACATATCAGGGATTAAGTGAAAAACTGTTTTTT
18,TRBV7-3,TRBD2,TRBJ2-3,few,CASSSGPGREGYADTQYF,TGTGCCAGCAGCTCGGGGCCGGGGCGGGAGGGGTACGCAGATACGCAGTATTTT
14,TRBV5-4,-,TRBJ1-2,-,CASSLGGSLYGYTF,TGTGCCAGCAGCTTGGGAGGCAGTCTCTATGGCTACACCTTC
14,TRBV7-6,TRBD2,TRBJ2-7,-,CASSQGTRGYEQYF,TGTGCCAGCAGCCAAGGGACTAGAGGCTACGAGCAGTACTTC
15,TRBV19,TRBD1,TRBJ1-4,-,CASSMGTGGNEKLFF,TGTGCCAGTAGTATGGGGACAGGGGGCAATGAAAAACTGTTTTTT
16,TRBV2,-,TRBJ2-1,few,CASSDGQFNSYNEQFF,TGTGCCAGCAGTGACGGACAGTTCAACTCCTACAATGAGCAGTTCTTC
12,TRBV28,-,TRBJ1-5,-,CASRVPSQPQHF,TGTGCCAGCAGGGTCCCTAGCCAGCCCCAGCATTTT
12,TRBV29-1,-,TRBJ1-1,-,CSGEGGATEAFF,TGCAGCGGGGAAGGGGGGGCCACTGAAGCTTTCTTT
15,TRBV7-9,TRBD1,TRBJ2-1,-,CASSSRDRIYNEQFF,TGTGCCAGCAGCTCCCGGGACAGAATCTACAATGAGCAGTTCTTC
13,TRBV6-1,-,TRBJ1-1,-,CASSEYRETEAFF,TGTGCCAGCAGTGAATACAGAGAAACCGAAGCTTTCTTT
14,TRBV7-9,-,TRBJ1-2,-,CASSLADGGRGYTF,TGTGCCAGCAGCTTAGCCGACGGGGGGAGGGGCTACACCTTC
16,TRBV4-3,TRBD2,TRBJ2-3,-,CASSQPFWTSESTQYF,TGCGCCAGCAGCCAACCTTTCTGGACTAGCGAGTCGACGCAGTATTTT
15,TRBV11-2,TRBD1,TRBJ1-4,few,CASSLVRTGAEKLFF,TGTGCCAGCAGCTTAGTAAGGACAGGGGCTGAAAAACTGTTTTTT
17,TRBV15,-,TRBJ2-4,few,CATSRVRGSLNINIQYF,TGTGCCACCAGCAGAGTGCGGGGATCCCTAAATATAAACATTCAGTACTTC